Below are 27 T cell receptor beta chains sequenced from a single sample in a study of blood T cell repertoires in COVID-19. Profiling relied on immunoSEQ multiplex PCR, and the TCRdb table lists in-frame clones only, not all of them. The sample yields roughly 200,000 clones, 85% to 90% seen once. The sample taken for sequencing was peripheral blood. The receptor source for this set is a person between 65 and 79 years old with COVID-19, enrolled during active disease.

The V call is TRBV24-1, the J call TRBJ2-7, with D unresolved. CDR1 KGHDR and CDR2 SFDVKD come from the germline V gene. Trimming shortened V by 4 bases and J by 3 bases, and 3 bases separated the two germline ends. This CDR3 is built from 11 residues. For the CDR3, the DNA is TGTGCCACCAGTGACCTCTACGAGCAGTACTTC. This gives the protein CATSDLYEQYF.

The CDR3 nucleotides read TGTGCCGTACGGGACAACAAAAATCTAGCCAAAAACATTCAGTACTTC. Translated: CAVRDNKNLAKNIQYF. This chain joins TRBV28 and TRBJ2-4; tentatively, D is TRBD1 (6 bases). Trimming left V 11 bases short and J 0 bases short, with 20 bases between. In germline, CDR1 is MDHEN, CDR2 SYDVKM. The CDR3 loop spans 16 amino acids.

This clone has more than one count but fewer than ten. The chain has TRBV7-2 and TRBJ2-5, with a tentative D call TRBD1 (6 bases). The CDR3 length is 16 residues. With 6 bases removed from V and 5 bases from J, the gap between germline ends came to 22 bases. The germline V gene encodes CDR1 SGHTA and CDR2 FQGNSA. The CDR3 DNA reads as TGTGCCAGCAGGACAGGTCTAGCACAATACGGGGAGACCCAGTACTTC. Translating it yields CASRTGLAQYGETQYF.

The V call is TRBV7-2, the J call TRBJ1-5; no reliable D call. Trimming pared 5 bases from V and 1 base from J, leaving 15 bases between. The CDR3 spans 16 residues. CDR1 SGHTA and CDR2 FQGNSA come from the germline V gene. The DNA of the CDR3 is TGTGCCAGCAGCCCCGTGGGTCAGGCGAGCAATCAGCCCCAGCATTTT. Its translation is CASSPVGQASNQPQHF.

Remarks on this clone: In the same sample, other DNA sequences code for this CDR3. The rearrangement links TRBV5-1 to TRBJ2-1; D call uncertain. Trimming pared 0 bases from V and 0 bases from J, leaving 7 bases between. CDR3 length equals 15 residues. Germline V gene lookup returns CDR1 SGHRS and CDR2 YFSETQ. The chain's CDR3 is CASSLGLASYNEQFF. In DNA, the CDR3 is TGCGCCAGCAGCTTGGGGCTCGCCTCCTACAATGAGCAGTTCTTC. Based on the CDR3 plus reference TRBV5-1 and TRBJ2-1, the full variable domain is KAGVTQTPRYLIKTRGQQVTLSCSPISGHRSVSWYQQTPGQGLQFLFEYFSETQRNKGNFPGRFSGRQFSNSRSEMNVSTLELGDSALYLCASSLGLASYNEQFFGPGTRLTVL.

This clone was observed a few times. The genes are TRBV29-1 and TRBJ1-5; a weak D match, TRBD1 (5 bases). This CDR3 region has 14 residues. Germline V gene lookup returns CDR1 SQVTM and CDR2 ANQGSEA. V lost 4 bases and J 5 bases, leaving 15 bases between the germline ends. The CDR3 nucleotides read TGCAGCGTTGTTGGGGCAGGCACCGATCAGCCCCAGCATTTT. As protein: CSVVGAGTDQPQHF.

Only one count was recorded for this clone. The genes are TRBV7-2 and TRBJ2-7; maybe TRBD1 (5 bases). The CDR3 runs 15 residues. Between the trimmed V and J ends, which lost 2 bases and 3 bases, there was a span of 14 bases. CDR1 and CDR2 from the germline V gene are SGHTA and FQGNSA. In nucleotides, the CDR3 is TGTGCCAGCAGCTTATCCCAGGGTCACATCTACGAGCAGTACTTC. Its translation is CASSLSQGHIYEQYF.

The V and J genes are TRBV9 and TRBJ1-1, with D hard to call. The germline V and J ends were trimmed by 3 bases and 7 bases, with 16 bases remaining between them. The CDR3 loop spans 14 amino acids. The V gene's germline CDR1 is SGDLS and CDR2 YYNGEE. The CDR3 DNA follows: TGTGCCAGCAGCGCCACCCCTCGGGAGGGTGAAGCTTTCTTT. Its protein is CASSATPREGEAFF.

This chain links TRBV11-3 with TRBJ2-7, with D possibly TRBD2 on 6 matching bases. The CDR3 is 15 residues long. V gave up 5 bases and J gave up 4 bases, with 18 bases separating them. Germline CDR1 SGHNT, CDR2 YENEEA. The CDR3 loop reads CASSNPTRGIYEQYF. Here the CDR3 DNA reads TGTGCCAGCAGCAATCCCACGCGGGGCATTTACGAGCAGTACTTC.

The rearrangement joins TRBV28 to TRBJ2-2; 8 bases align to TRBD2. Losses at the gene ends were 1 base for V and 4 bases for J; bases not matched to a gene: 5. The CDR3 covers 16 residues. Germline loops: CDR1 MDHEN, CDR2 SYDVKM. CDR3 DNA sequence: TGTGCCAGCAGTTTATTGGCGGGGGGTGCCACCGGGGAGCTGTTTTTT. Translating gives CASSLLAGGATGELFF. Full variable domain (rest looked up from reference TRBV28 and TRBJ2-2): DVKVTQSSRYLVKRTGEKVFLECVQDMDHENMFWYRQDPGLGLRLIYFSYDVKMKEKGDIPEGYSVSREKKERFSLILESASTNQTSMYLCASSLLAGGATGELFFGEGSRLTVL.

The genes are TRBV5-6 and TRBJ1-1; TRBD1 matches at 12 bases. V shed 4 bases and J 10 bases; nucleotides not matched to a gene: 5. CDR1 SGHDT and CDR2 YYEEEE come from the germline V gene. This CDR3 is built from 13 residues. DNA of the CDR3: TGTGCCAGCAGCCCGGGACAGGGGGCGACAGCTTTCTTT. Translated, it gives CASSPGQGATAFF.

CDR3 sequence (DNA): TGTGCCAGCTCACGGGACAGCGATAATTCACCCCTCCACTTT. Its translation is CASSRDSDNSPLHF. The V gene is TRBV18, the J gene TRBJ1-6; 7 positions match TRBD1. There are 14 residues in the CDR3. Germline assignment: CDR1 KGHSH and CDR2 LQKENI. The V segment lost 4 bases and the J segment 5 bases; nucleotides outside the gene matches: 2.

V usage is TRBV3-1 (or the pseudogene TRBV3-2) and J usage is TRBJ2-7; D possibly corresponds to TRBD2 (6 bases). The V and J ends lost 1 base and 3 bases respectively, with 13 bases between them. CDR1 and CDR2 (germline): LGHDT, YNNKEL (reference sequence). This CDR3 is 15 amino acids long. The CDR3 protein is CASSQAGTSFYEQYF. In DNA form, the CDR3 reads TGTGCCAGCAGCCAAGCCGGGACTTCTTTCTACGAGCAGTACTTC.

The chain couples TRBV4-3 to TRBJ1-2; D possibly corresponds to TRBD1 (5 bases). The CDR3 is 15 residues long. Germline V gene data show CDR1 as LGHNA and CDR2 as YSLEER. V was cut by 0 bases and J by 1 base, with 9 bases left in between. The CDR3 here is CASSQEGLFNYGYTF. The CDR3 region has the DNA TGCGCCAGCAGCCAAGAGGGGCTGTTTAACTATGGCTACACCTTC.

This clone appeared a single time. The rearrangement uses TRBV4-1 and TRBJ2-4; tentatively, D is TRBD1 (6 bases). Trimming stripped 2 bases from V and 6 bases from J, with 20 bases between. This CDR3 has 17 residues. The V gene's germline CDR1 is MGHRA and CDR2 YSYEKL. CDR3 DNA sequence: TGCGCCAGCAGCCAACCCCAGGGGACCGGTCTGGCAAACATTCAGTACTTC. Its translation: CASSQPQGTGLANIQYF.

The chain links TRBV10-3 to TRBJ1-4; possibly TRBD1 for D (5 bases). Trimming took 3 bases from V and 3 from J, leaving 8 bases between them. Germline CDR1 is ENHRY and CDR2 is SYGVKD. The CDR3 has 14 residues. DNA for the CDR3: TGTGCCATCAGTGAAAGGGGATCTAATGAAAAACTGTTTTTT. Its protein product is CAISERGSNEKLFF.

The chain couples TRBV5-4 to TRBJ2-4, with TRBD2 identical over 11 bases. V shed 6 bases, J shed 5 bases, and the junction held 10 bases outside the gene matches. The CDR3 is made up of 16 amino acids. Germline V gene data show CDR1 as SGHNT and CDR2 as YYREEE (reference sequence). The CDR3 spells CASTYSGGAQENIQYF. The CDR3, as DNA: TGTGCCAGCACCTATAGCGGGGGGGCACAAGAAAACATTCAGTACTTC.

V and J are TRBV27 and TRBJ2-1; 7 positions match TRBD2. Looked up from germline, CDR1 is MNHEY and CDR2 is SMNVEV (reference sequence). The CDR3 sequence is 13 residues long. Germline trimming cut 3 bases from V and 10 bases from J; bases unmatched to any gene: 6. The CDR3 nucleotides read TGTGCCAGCAGTTTTAGCGGGTCGGTCGAGCAGTTCTTC. Protein product: CASSFSGSVEQFF.

The rearrangement links TRBV9 to TRBJ1-3; TRBD1 is a possible D gene (5 bases). The length of the CDR3 is 16 residues. The V and J ends lost 0 bases and 2 bases respectively, with 12 bases between them. The germline V gene encodes CDR1 SGDLS and CDR2 YYNGEE. CDR3 region: CASSVVQGFAGNTIYF. CDR3 in DNA: TGTGCCAGCAGCGTAGTGCAGGGTTTCGCTGGAAACACCATATATTTT. The variable domain in full, completed from reference TRBV9 and TRBJ1-3, reads DSGVTQTPKHLITATGQRVTLRCSPRSGDLSVYWYQQSLDQGLQFLIQYYNGEERAKGNILERFSAQQFPDLHSELNLSSLELGDSALYFCASSVVQGFAGNTIYFGEGSWLTVV.

The chain couples TRBV6-5 to TRBJ1-3; D unresolved. CDR1 is MNHEY and CDR2 is SVGAGI in the germline V gene. The ends were cut back, 2 bases at V and 1 base at J, with 9 bases in the middle. The CDR3 has 15 residues. The CDR3 DNA reads TGTGCCAGCAGTTACGAGGGTTTTTCTGGAAACACCATATATTTT. Translating it yields CASSYEGFSGNTIYF.

This clone was counted ten times or more. This sample also contains other DNA sequences that code for the same CDR3. The rearrangement joins TRBV10-3 to TRBJ1-5; TRBD1 aligns across 8 bases. The CDR3 has 14 residues. J lost 0 bases, V lost 8 bases, and 3 bases had no gene match. Germline CDR1 ENHRY, CDR2 SYGVKD. CDR3 loop: CAIGTGDSNQPQHF. CDR3 nucleotide sequence: TGTGCCATCGGGACAGGAGATAGCAATCAGCCCCAGCATTTT.

This chain connects TRBV28 to TRBJ1-5; no reliable D call. V lost 0 bases and J 1 base, leaving 7 bases between the germline ends. The CDR3 spans 15 residues. Germline V gene lookup returns CDR1 MDHEN and CDR2 SYDVKM. The CDR3 bases are TGTGCCAGCAGTTTATGGGCCATGAGCAATCAGCCCCAGCATTTT. It yields the protein CASSLWAMSNQPQHF. Variable domain in full (rest from reference TRBV28 and TRBJ1-5): DVKVTQSSRYLVKRTGEKVFLECVQDMDHENMFWYRQDPGLGLRLIYFSYDVKMKEKGDIPEGYSVSREKKERFSLILESASTNQTSMYLCASSLWAMSNQPQHFGDGTRLSIL.

The chain uses TRBV30 and TRBJ2-1; maybe TRBD2 (6 bases). Germline V CDR1 and CDR2: GTSNPN, SVGIG (reference sequence). The germline V and J ends were trimmed by 5 bases and 5 bases, with 13 bases remaining between them. This CDR3 region has 13 residues. CDR3 DNA sequence: TGTGCCTGGCGCCAGCGGGCAGACAATGAGCAGTTCTTC. As protein: CAWRQRADNEQFF.

The chain combines TRBV7-9 with TRBJ2-1, with 7 bases aligning to TRBD2. Germline lookup yields CDR1 SEHNR and CDR2 FQNEAQ (reference sequence). This CDR3 is built from 15 residues. Trimming took 1 base from V and 6 from J; bases not matched to a gene: 6. The CDR3 bases are TGTGCCAGCAGCTTAGGTGCGGGAGACCCCAATGAGCAGTTCTTC. Amino acid sequence: CASSLGAGDPNEQFF.

The J gene is TRBJ1-2, the V gene TRBV30; no clear D gene. In germline, CDR1 is GTSNPN, CDR2 SVGIG (reference sequence). V was clipped by 4 bases and J by 0 bases, with 12 bases between them. The CDR3 contains 14 residues. Written as DNA, the CDR3 is TGTGCCTGGAAACGAAGAGGTCCTAACTATGGCTACACCTTC. As protein: CAWKRRGPNYGYTF. Full variable domain (missing parts from reference TRBV30 and TRBJ1-2): SQTIHQWPATLVQPVGSPLSLECTVEGTSNPNLYWYRQAAGRGLQLLFYSVGIGQISSEVPQNLSASRPQDRQFILSSKKLLLSDSGFYLCAWKRRGPNYGYTFGSGTRLTVV.

The V gene is TRBV6-4, the J gene TRBJ2-5; D may be TRBD2 (5 bases). The V end was cut by 2 bases, the J end by 5 bases, with 12 bases between. Germline lookup yields CDR1 MRHNA and CDR2 SNTAGT. The CDR3 covers 14 residues. Here the CDR3 reads CASSDPQEEETQYF. CDR3 DNA: TGTGCCAGCAGTGACCCCCAGGAGGAGGAGACCCAGTACTTC.

The gene calls are TRBV28 and TRBJ1-5; possible D gene TRBD1, 5 bases. Between the trimmed V and J ends, which lost 6 bases and 6 bases, there was a span of 9 bases. The CDR3 runs to 12 residues. Germline lookup yields CDR1 MDHEN and CDR2 SYDVKM. The CDR3 spells CASRNGGQPQHF. The CDR3 nucleotides are TGTGCCAGCAGAAACGGGGGTCAGCCCCAGCATTTT.